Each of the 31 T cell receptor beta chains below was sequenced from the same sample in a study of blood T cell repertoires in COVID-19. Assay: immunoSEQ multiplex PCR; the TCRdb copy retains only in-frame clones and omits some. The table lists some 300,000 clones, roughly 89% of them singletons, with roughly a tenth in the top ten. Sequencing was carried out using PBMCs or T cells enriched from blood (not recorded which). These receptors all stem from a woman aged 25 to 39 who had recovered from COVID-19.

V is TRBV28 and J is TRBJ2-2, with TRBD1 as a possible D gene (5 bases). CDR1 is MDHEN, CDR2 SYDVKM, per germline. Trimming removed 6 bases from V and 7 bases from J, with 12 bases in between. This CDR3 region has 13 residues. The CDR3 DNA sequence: TGTGCCAGCAGCTCCGCCCAGGGCGGGGAGCTGTTTTTT. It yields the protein CASSSAQGGELFF. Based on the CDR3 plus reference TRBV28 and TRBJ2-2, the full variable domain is DVKVTQSSRYLVKRTGEKVFLECVQDMDHENMFWYRQDPGLGLRLIYFSYDVKMKEKGDIPEGYSVSREKKERFSLILESASTNQTSMYLCASSSAQGGELFFGEGSRLTVL.

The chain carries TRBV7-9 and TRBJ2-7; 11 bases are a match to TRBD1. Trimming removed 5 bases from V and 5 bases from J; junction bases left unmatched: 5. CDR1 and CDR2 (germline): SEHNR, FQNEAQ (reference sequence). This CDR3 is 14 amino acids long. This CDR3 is CASSLGQGADEQYF. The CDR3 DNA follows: TGTGCCAGCAGCCTTGGACAGGGGGCGGACGAGCAGTACTTC.

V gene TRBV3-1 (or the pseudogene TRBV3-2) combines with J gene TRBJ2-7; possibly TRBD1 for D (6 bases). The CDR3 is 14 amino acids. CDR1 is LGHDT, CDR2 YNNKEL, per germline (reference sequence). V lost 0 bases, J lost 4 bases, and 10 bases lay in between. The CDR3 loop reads CASSQEGAEYEQYF. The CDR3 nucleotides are TGTGCCAGCAGCCAAGAGGGGGCCGAGTACGAGCAGTACTTC.

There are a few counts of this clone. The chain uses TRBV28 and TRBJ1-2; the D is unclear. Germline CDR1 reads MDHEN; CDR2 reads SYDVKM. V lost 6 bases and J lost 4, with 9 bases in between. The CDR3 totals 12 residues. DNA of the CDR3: TGTGCCAGCAGAGTTCAACTCTATGGCTACACCTTC. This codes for CASRVQLYGYTF.

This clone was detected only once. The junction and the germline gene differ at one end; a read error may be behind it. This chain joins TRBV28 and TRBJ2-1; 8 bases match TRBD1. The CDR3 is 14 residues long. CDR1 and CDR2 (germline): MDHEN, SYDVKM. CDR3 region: CASSFANLDRVYLF. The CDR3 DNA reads TGTGCCAGCAGTTTCGCCAATCTGGACAGGGTGTATCTCTTC.

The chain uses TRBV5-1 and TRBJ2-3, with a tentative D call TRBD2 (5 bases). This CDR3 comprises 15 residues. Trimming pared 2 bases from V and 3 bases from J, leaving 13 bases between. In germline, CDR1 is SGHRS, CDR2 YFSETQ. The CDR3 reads CASSLRGVMTDTQYF. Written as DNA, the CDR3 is TGCGCCAGCAGCTTACGGGGAGTAATGACAGATACGCAGTATTTT.

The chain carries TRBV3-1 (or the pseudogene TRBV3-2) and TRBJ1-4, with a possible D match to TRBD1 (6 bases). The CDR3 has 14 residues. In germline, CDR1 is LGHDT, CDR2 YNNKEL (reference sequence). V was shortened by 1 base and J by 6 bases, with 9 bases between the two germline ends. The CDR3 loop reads CASSQVGAYEKLFF. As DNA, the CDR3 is TGTGCCAGCAGCCAAGTGGGGGCTTATGAAAAACTGTTTTTT.

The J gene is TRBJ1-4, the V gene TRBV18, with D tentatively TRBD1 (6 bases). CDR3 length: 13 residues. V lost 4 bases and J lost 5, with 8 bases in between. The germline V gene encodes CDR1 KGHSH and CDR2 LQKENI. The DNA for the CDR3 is TGTGCCAGCTCACGCGGGGGCAATGAAAAACTGTTTTTT. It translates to CASSRGGNEKLFF.

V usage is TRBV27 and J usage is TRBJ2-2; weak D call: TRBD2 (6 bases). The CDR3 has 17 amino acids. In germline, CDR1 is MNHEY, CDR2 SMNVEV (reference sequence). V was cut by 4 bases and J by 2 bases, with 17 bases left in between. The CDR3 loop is CASSSYLGLYNTGELFF. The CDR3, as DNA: TGTGCCAGCAGTTCGTACTTGGGACTTTATAACACCGGGGAGCTGTTTTTT.

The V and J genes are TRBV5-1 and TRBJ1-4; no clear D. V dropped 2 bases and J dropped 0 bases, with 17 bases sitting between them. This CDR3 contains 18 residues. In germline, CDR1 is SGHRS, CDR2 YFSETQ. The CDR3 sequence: CASSFTHSVYATNEKLFF. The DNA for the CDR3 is TGCGCCAGCAGCTTCACCCACTCCGTGTACGCAACTAATGAAAAACTGTTTTTT.

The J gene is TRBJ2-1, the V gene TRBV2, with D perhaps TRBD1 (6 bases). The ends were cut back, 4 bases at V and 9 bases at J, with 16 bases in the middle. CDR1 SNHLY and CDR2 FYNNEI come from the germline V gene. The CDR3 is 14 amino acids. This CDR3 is CASSVGRGRGEQFF. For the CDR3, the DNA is TGTGCCAGCAGTGTAGGCAGGGGAAGGGGTGAGCAGTTCTTC.

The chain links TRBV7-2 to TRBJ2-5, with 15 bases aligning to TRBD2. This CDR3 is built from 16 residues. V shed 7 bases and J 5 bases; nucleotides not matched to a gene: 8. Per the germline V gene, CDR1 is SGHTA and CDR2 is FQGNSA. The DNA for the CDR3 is TGTGCCAGCACCCGGACTAGCGGGAGGGCCGGGGAGACCCAGTACTTC. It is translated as CASTRTSGRAGETQYF.

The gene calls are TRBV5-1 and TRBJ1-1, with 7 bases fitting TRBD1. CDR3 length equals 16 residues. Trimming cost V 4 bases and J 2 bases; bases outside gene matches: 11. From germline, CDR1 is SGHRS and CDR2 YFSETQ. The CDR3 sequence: CASSRDPGQTNTEAFF. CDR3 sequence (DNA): TGCGCCAGCAGCCGAGACCCGGGACAGACCAACACTGAAGCTTTCTTT.

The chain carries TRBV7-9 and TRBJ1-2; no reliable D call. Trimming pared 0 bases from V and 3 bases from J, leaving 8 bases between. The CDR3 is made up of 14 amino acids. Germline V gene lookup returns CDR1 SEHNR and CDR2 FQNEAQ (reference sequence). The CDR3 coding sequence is TGTGCCAGCAGCTTAGCGTGGCAGGACTATGGCTACACCTTC. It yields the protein CASSLAWQDYGYTF. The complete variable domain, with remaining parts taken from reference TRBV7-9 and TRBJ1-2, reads DTGVSQNPRHKITKRGQNVTFRCDPISEHNRLYWYRQTLGQGPEFLTYFQNEAQLEKSRLLSDRFSAERPKGSFSTLEIQRTEQGDSAMYLCASSLAWQDYGYTFGSGTRLTVV.

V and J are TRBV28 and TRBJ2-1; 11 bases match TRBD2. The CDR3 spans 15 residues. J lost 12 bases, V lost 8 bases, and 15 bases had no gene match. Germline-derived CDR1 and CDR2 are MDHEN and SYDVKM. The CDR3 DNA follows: TGTGCCAGCGCGCCCCATAGCGGGAGGGTTAGGGGGCAGTTCTTC. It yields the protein CASAPHSGRVRGQFF.

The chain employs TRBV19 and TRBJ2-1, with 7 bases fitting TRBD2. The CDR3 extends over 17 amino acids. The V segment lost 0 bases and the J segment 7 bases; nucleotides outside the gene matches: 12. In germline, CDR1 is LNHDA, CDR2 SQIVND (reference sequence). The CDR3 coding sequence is TGTGCCAGTAGTATAGATTACCCCTCGGGCGGGAGTAATGAGCAGTTCTTC. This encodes CASSIDYPSGGSNEQFF.

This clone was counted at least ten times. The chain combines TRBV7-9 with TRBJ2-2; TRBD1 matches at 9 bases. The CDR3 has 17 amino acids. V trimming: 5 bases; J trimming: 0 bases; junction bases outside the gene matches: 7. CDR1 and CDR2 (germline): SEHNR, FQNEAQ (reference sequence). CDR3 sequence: CASSDGTGSANTGELFF. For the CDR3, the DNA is TGTGCCAGCAGCGATGGGACAGGGTCTGCGAACACCGGGGAGCTGTTTTTT.

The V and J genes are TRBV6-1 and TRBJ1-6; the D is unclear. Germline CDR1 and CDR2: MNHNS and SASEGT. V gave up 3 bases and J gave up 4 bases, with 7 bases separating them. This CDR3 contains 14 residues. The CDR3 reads CASSDAGYNSPLHF. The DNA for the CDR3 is TGTGCCAGCAGTGATGCGGGTTATAATTCACCCCTCCACTTT.

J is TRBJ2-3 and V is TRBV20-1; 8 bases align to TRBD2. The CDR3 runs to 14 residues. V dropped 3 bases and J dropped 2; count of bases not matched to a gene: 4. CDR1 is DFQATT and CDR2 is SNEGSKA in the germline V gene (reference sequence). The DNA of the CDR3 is TGCAGTGCTAGTTCTAGCGGGTTCACAGATACGCAGTATTTT. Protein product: CSASSSGFTDTQYF.

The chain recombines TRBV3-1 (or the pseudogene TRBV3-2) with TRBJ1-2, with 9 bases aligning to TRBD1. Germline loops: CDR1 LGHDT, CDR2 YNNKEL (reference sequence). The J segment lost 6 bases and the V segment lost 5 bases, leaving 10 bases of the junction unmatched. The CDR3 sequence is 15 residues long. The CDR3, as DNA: TGTGCCAGCAGCTTCGTTACAGGGGGCGGCGATGGCTACACCTTC. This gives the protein CASSFVTGGGDGYTF.

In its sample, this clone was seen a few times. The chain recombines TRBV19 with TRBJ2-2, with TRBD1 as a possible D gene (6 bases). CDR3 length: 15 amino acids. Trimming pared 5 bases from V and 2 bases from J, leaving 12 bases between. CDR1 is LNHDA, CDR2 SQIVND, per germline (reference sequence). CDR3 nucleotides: TGTGCCAGTAGTGAGGACAGCTTCAACACCGGGGAGCTGTTTTTT. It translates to CASSEDSFNTGELFF.

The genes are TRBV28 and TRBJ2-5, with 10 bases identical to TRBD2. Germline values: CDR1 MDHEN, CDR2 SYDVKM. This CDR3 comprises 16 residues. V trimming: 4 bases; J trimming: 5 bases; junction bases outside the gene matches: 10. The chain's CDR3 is CASSSPLAGAGETQYF. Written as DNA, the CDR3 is TGTGCCAGCAGTTCACCCCTAGCGGGAGCGGGGGAGACCCAGTACTTC.

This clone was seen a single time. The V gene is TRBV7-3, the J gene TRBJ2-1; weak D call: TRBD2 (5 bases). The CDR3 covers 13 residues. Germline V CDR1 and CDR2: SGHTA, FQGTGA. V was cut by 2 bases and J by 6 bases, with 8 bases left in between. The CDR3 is CASSLPTSNEQFF. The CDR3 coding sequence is TGTGCCAGCAGCTTACCCACTAGCAATGAGCAGTTCTTC.

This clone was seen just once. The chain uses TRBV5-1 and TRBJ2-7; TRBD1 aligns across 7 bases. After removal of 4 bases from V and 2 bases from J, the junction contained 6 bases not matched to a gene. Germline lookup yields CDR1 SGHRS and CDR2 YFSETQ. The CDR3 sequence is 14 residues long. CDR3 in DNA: TGCGCCAGCAGCGCAGGGGGATTCACCTACGAGCAGTACTTC. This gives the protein CASSAGGFTYEQYF.

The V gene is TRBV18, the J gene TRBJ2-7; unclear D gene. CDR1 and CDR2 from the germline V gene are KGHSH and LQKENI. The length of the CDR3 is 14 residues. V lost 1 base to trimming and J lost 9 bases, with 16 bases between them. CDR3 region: CASSPRTDRDGQYF. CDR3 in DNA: TGTGCCAGCTCACCACGCACAGACCGTGATGGGCAGTACTTC.

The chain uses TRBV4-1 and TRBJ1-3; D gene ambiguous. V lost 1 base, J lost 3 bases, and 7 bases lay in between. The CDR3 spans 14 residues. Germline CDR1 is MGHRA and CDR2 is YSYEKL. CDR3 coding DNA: TGCGCCAGCAGCCAAGGGGAGTATGGAAACACCATATATTTT. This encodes CASSQGEYGNTIYF.

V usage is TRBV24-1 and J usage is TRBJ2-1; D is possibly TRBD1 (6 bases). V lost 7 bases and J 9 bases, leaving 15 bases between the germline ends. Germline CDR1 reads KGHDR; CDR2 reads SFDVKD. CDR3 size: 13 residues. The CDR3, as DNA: TGTGCCACCAGACAGGGCAGTGACGGTGAGCAGTTCTTC. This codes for CATRQGSDGEQFF.

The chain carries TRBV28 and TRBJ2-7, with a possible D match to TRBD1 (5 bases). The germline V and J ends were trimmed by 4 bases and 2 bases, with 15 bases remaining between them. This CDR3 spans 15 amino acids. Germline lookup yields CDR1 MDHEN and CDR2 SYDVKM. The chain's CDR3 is CASSSGAKRAYEQYF. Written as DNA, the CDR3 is TGTGCCAGCAGTTCTGGGGCGAAGAGAGCCTACGAGCAGTACTTC.

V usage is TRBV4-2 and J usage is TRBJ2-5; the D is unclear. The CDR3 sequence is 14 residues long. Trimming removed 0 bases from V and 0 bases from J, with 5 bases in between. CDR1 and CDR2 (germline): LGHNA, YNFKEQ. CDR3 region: CASSQDGNQETQYF. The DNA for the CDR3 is TGTGCCAGCAGCCAAGATGGCAACCAAGAGACCCAGTACTTC.

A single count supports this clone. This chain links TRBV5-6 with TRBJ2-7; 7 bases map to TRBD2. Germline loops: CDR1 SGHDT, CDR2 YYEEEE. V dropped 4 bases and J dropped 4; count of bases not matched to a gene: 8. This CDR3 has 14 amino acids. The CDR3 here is CASSLGTIKYEQYF. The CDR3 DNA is TGTGCCAGCAGCCTCGGGACTATTAAGTACGAGCAGTACTTC.

The CDR3: CASTLVSGGSIKETQYF. The CDR3 nucleotides read TGTGCCAGCACCCTCGTCTCGGGAGGGTCGATAAAAGAGACCCAGTACTTC. The V and J genes are TRBV7-9 and TRBJ2-5; 8 bases map to TRBD2. V was clipped by 7 bases and J by 3 bases; unmatched bases: 16. Germline loops: CDR1 SEHNR, CDR2 FQNEAQ (reference sequence). The CDR3 length is 17 residues.